This is a list of T cell receptor beta chains from one sample in a study of OX40 agonist ivuxolimab in advanced cancers. Some clones are missing from TCRdb's copy, which holds only in-frame ones; the method was immunoSEQ multiplex PCR. The repertoire consists of roughly 100,000 clones, with around 89% occurring once and the leading ten covering nearly 7.5%. The input for sequencing was CD4+ or CD8+ T cells sorted from blood, taken in a trial of the OX40 agonist ivuxolimab. The receptors originated from an adult with an advanced solid tumor such as melanoma, head and neck, liver or kidney cancer. The CDR3 runs from the conserved cysteine through the conserved F or W. D genes are given only for firm matches. Size values are once, few and many counts, or a class for expanded clones, and some rows have none.

-	TRBJ2-1	TRBD2	TRBV2	TGTGCCAGCAGGGAGGGAGGAGCGGGAGAAAAGTTCTTC	CASREGGAGEKFF
-	TRBJ1-4	-	TRBV19	TGTGCCAGTCGACAGTCAACTAATGAAAAACTGTTTTTT	CASRQSTNEKLFF
-	TRBJ2-1	TRBD2	TRBV19	TGTGCCAGTAGAATTACGGGAGGGAATTTTGAGCAGTTCTTC	CASRITGGNFEQFF
-	TRBJ2-7	-	TRBV7-9	TGTGCCAGCAGCTTTCCGAATGGGGGTCACGAGCAGTACTTC	CASSFPNGGHEQYF
few	TRBJ2-2	TRBD2	TRBV6-4	TGTGCCAGCAGTGACTCAGGTCTAGCGGCGAACACCGGGGAGCTGTTTTTT	CASSDSGLAANTGELFF
-	TRBJ2-4	TRBD2	TRBV7-9	TGTGCCAGCAGCTCGGGACTAGCGGGTGAGGTGGCCATTCAGTACTTC	CASSSGLAGEVAIQYF
-	TRBJ2-1	-	TRBV7-9	TGTGCCAGCAGCTTGACCACTTTGATGGTGGACAATGAGCAGTTCTTC	CASSLTTLMVDNEQFF
-	TRBJ1-4	-	TRBV11-2	TGTGCCAGCAGCTTAAGGGGGTTTAATGAAAAACTGTTTTTT	CASSLRGFNEKLFF
-	TRBJ2-7	TRBD1	TRBV6-5	TGTGCCAGCAAAACGGGACAGGGGGTCTACGAGCAGTACTTC	CASKTGQGVYEQYF
-	TRBJ1-1	-	TRBV11-3	TGTGCCAGCAGCGACACGGTGAACACTGAAGCTTTCTTT	CASSDTVNTEAFF
-	TRBJ1-4	-	TRBV5-1	TGCGCCAGCAGCCCGCCTTCGGGTAATGAAAAACTGTTTTTT	CASSPPSGNEKLFF
-	TRBJ1-5	TRBD1	TRBV7-7	TGTGCTAGCAGCACGGGACAGACTAGCAATCAGCCCCAGCATTTT	CASSTGQTSNQPQHF
-	TRBJ2-7	TRBD2	TRBV5-4	TGTGCCAGCAGCTTAGGGACTAGCGGGCCGAGCTCCTACGAGCAGTACTTC	CASSLGTSGPSSYEQYF
-	TRBJ2-1	TRBD2	TRBV6-4	TGTGCCAGCAGTGAAACTAGCGTTGCCTACAATGAGCAGTTCTTC	CASSETSVAYNEQFF
-	TRBJ1-1	-	TRBV19	TGTGCCAGTATGAGGGGGGGCGACATGAACACTGAAGCTTTCTTT	CASMRGGDMNTEAFF
-	TRBJ2-7	TRBD2	TRBV18	TGTGCCAGCTCACCTAAGCGGGAGTCCTACGAGCAGTACTTC	CASSPKRESYEQYF
once	TRBJ2-7	TRBD2	TRBV6-5	TGTGCCAGCAGTTACACCAAGACTAGCGTAACCTACGAGCAGTACTTC	CASSYTKTSVTYEQYF
-	TRBJ1-1	-	TRBV13	TGTGCCAGCAGCTTAGAAACCCCTCTCCCTGAAGCTTTCTTT	CASSLETPLPEAFF
-	TRBJ2-7	-	TRBV5-1	TGCGCCAGCAGCTTGGACCCAAGGGGCTACGAGCAGTACTTC	CASSLDPRGYEQYF
-	TRBJ1-6	-	TRBV27	TGTGCCAGCACCCAAGGAGATTCACCCCTCCACTTT	CASTQGDSPLHF
-	TRBJ2-1	-	TRBV5-4	TGTGCCAGCAGCTCCTCTTGGGTGACTAGTATTTCCTACAATGAGCAGTTCTTC	CASSSSWVTSISYNEQFF
-	TRBJ1-2	-	TRBV19	TGTGCCAGTAGTATAGATCGTCGGTTTGGCTACACCTTC	CASSIDRRFGYTF
-	TRBJ1-1	TRBD1	TRBV10-3	TGTGCCATCAGTGATAGAGACAGGGGGGTGGGGAGCGCTGAAGCTTTCTTT	CAISDRDRGVGSAEAFF
-	TRBJ2-3	-	TRBV4-2	TGTGCCAGCAGCCCCTCCCCCGACGGATATGATACGCAGTATTTT	CASSPSPDGYDTQYF
-	TRBJ2-7	-	TRBV5-1	TGCGCCAGCAGCTTGGGTAGTGATTACGAGCAGTACTTC	CASSLGSDYEQYF
-	TRBJ2-3	TRBD1	TRBV5-1	TGCGCCAGCACCACTACCCCGGGACAGGGTAGCACAGATACGCAGTATTTT	CASTTTPGQGSTDTQYF
-	TRBJ2-7	-	TRBV13	TGTGCCAGCAGCTTAGGCCTAGGGGACGAGCAGTACTTC	CASSLGLGDEQYF
-	TRBJ1-1	-	TRBV29-1	TGCAGCGGGAGAGGACCGAAGAACACTGAAGCTTTCTTT	CSGRGPKNTEAFF
-	TRBJ1-2	-	TRBV28	TGTGCCAGCAGTTTAAGGGTTTACGGTGGCTACACCTTC	CASSLRVYGGYTF
-	TRBJ1-1	-	TRBV5-4	TGTGCCAGCAGCTTGGCCGGGCGGATGAACACTGAAGCTTTCTTT	CASSLAGRMNTEAFF
-	TRBJ1-6	-	TRBV11-2	TGTGCCAGCAGCTTGGGGGCAGAATCACCCCTCCACTTT	CASSLGAESPLHF
-	TRBJ2-7	-	TRBV27	TGTGCCAGCAGTTCCCGGGGGATGGGGACATCCTACGAGCAGTACTTC	CASSSRGMGTSYEQYF
-	TRBJ2-6	-	TRBV5-6	TGTGCCAGCAGCCTAGGGGGGCGGAAAAGTGGGGCCAACGTCCTGACTTTC	CASSLGGRKSGANVLTF
once	TRBJ1-2	-	TRBV30	TGTGCCTGGAGCCCGGGGTCCCGTGGCTACACCTTC	CAWSPGSRGYTF
-	TRBJ2-7	TRBD2	TRBV27	TGTGCCAGCAGTCCTTTTGGGACTAGCAAAATCTACGAGCAGTACTTC	CASSPFGTSKIYEQYF
-	TRBJ2-1	-	TRBV6-6	TGTGCCAGCAGCCGGGACTTCGGAAGTTCCTACAATGAGCAGTTCTTC	CASSRDFGSSYNEQFF
-	TRBJ2-5	-	TRBV7-9	TGTGCCAGCAGCCCCACCCAGGGCAGGCTTGGTCAAGAGACCCAGTACTTC	CASSPTQGRLGQETQYF
few	TRBJ2-1	TRBD2	TRBV12-5	TGTGCTAGTGGTCCGACTAGCGGGCACTTCTCCTACAATGAGCAGTTCTTC	CASGPTSGHFSYNEQFF
-	TRBJ2-1	-	TRBV7-9	TGTGCCAGCAGCTCTGTGACAGGTCCGAATGAGCAGTTCTTC	CASSSVTGPNEQFF
-	TRBJ2-3	-	TRBV12-5	TGTGCTAGTGCCTGGGGGGGGCAACCCTTGGGAGATACGCAGTATTTT	CASAWGGQPLGDTQYF
-	TRBJ1-3	TRBD1	TRBV28	TGTGCCAGCAGTTCAACAGGGGGAGAATGGATATATTTT	CASSSTGGEWIYF
-	TRBJ2-3	-	TRBV7-2	TGTGCCAGCAGCGGAGCGGACCTATTAGATACGCAGTATTTT	CASSGADLLDTQYF
once	TRBJ2-7	TRBD2	TRBV6-5	TGTGCCAGCAGTTATACTAGCGGCCAAACCGAGCAGTACTTC	CASSYTSGQTEQYF
-	TRBJ2-3	-	TRBV11-1	TGTGCCAGCAGCTTAATGCCGGGGAGTGGCACAGATACGCAGTATTTT	CASSLMPGSGTDTQYF
-	TRBJ1-1	-	TRBV9	TGTGCCAGCAGCGTAGGAACTGCCAACACTGAAGCTTTCTTT	CASSVGTANTEAFF
-	TRBJ2-3	TRBD1	TRBV6-1	TGTGCCAGCAGTGGAGACAGGGGGAAAGATACGCAGTATTTT	CASSGDRGKDTQYF
-	TRBJ2-7	-	TRBV19	TGTGCCAGTAGTATCGCAGGCGGACCCTACGAGCAGTACTTC	CASSIAGGPYEQYF
-	TRBJ1-2	TRBD1	TRBV2	TGTGCCAGCAGCGCCCGACAGGGCGACTATGGCTACACCTTC	CASSARQGDYGYTF
-	TRBJ1-5	-	TRBV30	TGTGCCTCAAATGGGGGGGGGACGGGCAATCAGCCCCAGCATTTT	CASNGGGTGNQPQHF
-	TRBJ1-2	-	TRBV11-2	TGCGCCAGCAGCTTAGTTATGGCGAACTATGGCTACACCTTC	CASSLVMANYGYTF
-	TRBJ2-6	-	TRBV21-1	TGTGCCAGCAGCAAAAGGGCGAGAAAAGGGGTTCCTTCTGGGGCCAACGTCCTGACTTTC	CASSKRARKGVPSGANVLTF
-	TRBJ1-1	TRBD1	TRBV5-4	TGTGCCAGCAGCTTAGGCAGGGGGAAGGTGGACACTGAAGCTTTCTTT	CASSLGRGKVDTEAFF
once	TRBJ1-2	-	TRBV6-5	TGTGCCAGCAGCAGGGGTTTGGGGTATGGCTACACCTTC	CASSRGLGYGYTF
once	TRBJ2-1	TRBD2	TRBV9	TGTGCCAGCAGCGTATACGGGACTAGCGTTCGAAATGAGCAGTTCTTC	CASSVYGTSVRNEQFF
-	TRBJ2-1	TRBD2	TRBV9	TGTGCCAGCAGCGTAGGGACTAGCGGGGCGTACAATGAGCAGTTCTTC	CASSVGTSGAYNEQFF
-	TRBJ2-7	TRBD2	TRBV7-8	TGTGCCAGCAGCTTAGGACTAGCGGACGAGCAGTACTTC	CASSLGLADEQYF